The clone carrying this T cell receptor (beta chain) was seen a few times. The data originate from a study of blood T cell repertoires in COVID-19. Overall study context: Samples representing acute and convalescent COVID-19 were sourced from the United States, Italy and Spain. Sample material is recorded as cDNA or gDNA derived from T cells, B-cell-depleted T cells, or PBMCs.

Per the authors' pipeline: Reference gene primer amplification gave nucleated cell count estimates. Sequencing was performed with immunoSEQ multiplex PCR; in TCRdb, only in-frame clones are kept and a portion is missing. The DNA gave D and trimming, while V, J and clone size come from that table. The sample contains around 200,000 clones, about 86% of which appear only once. Germline assignment: CDR1 SGHTA and CDR2 FQGTGA. The length of the CDR3 is 16 residues. V gave up 4 bases and J gave up 2 bases; unmatched junction bases: 5. Sequencing was done on a sample of peripheral blood. V usage is TRBV7-3 and J usage is TRBJ2-6; TRBD2 aligns across 7 bases. This clonotype originated in a man in his sixties who had recovered from COVID-19. This CDR3 is CASSSYRGAGANVLTF. CDR3 sequence (DNA): TGTGCCAGCAGCTCCTATCGGGGGGCTGGGGCCAACGTCCTGACTTTC.